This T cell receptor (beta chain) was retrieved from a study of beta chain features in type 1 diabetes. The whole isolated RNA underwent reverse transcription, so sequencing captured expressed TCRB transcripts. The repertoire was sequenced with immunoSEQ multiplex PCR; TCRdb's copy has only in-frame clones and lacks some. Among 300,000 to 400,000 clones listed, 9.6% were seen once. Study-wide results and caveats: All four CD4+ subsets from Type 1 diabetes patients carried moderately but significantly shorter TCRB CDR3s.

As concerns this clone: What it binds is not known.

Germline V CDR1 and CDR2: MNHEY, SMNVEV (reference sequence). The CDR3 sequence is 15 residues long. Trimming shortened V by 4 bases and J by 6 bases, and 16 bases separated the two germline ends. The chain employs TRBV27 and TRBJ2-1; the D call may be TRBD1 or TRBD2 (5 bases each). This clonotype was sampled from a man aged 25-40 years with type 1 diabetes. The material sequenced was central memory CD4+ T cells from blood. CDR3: CASSSALMGVNEQFF. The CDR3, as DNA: TGTGCCAGCAGTTCTGCCTTAATGGGGGTCAATGAGCAGTTCTTC.